These 21 T cell receptor beta chains were all obtained from the same sample, sequenced in a study of blood T cell repertoires in COVID-19. Using immunoSEQ multiplex PCR, the repertoire was profiled, and TCRdb retains in-frame clones only, with some absent. Among over 200,000 clones listed, 92% were seen once. Sequencing was carried out using peripheral blood. Every receptor here comes from a man younger than 45 with acute or convalescent COVID-19.

The chain is built from TRBV2 and TRBJ2-5; tentatively, D is TRBD1 (5 bases). The germline V gene has CDR1 SNHLY and CDR2 FYNNEI. V lost 4 bases to trimming and J lost 4 bases, with 13 bases between them. The CDR3 covers 14 residues. The CDR3 is CASSVDGAVETQYF. CDR3 in DNA: TGTGCCAGCAGTGTAGATGGGGCGGTAGAGACCCAGTACTTC.

The V and J genes are TRBV5-8 and TRBJ1-1; TRBD1 agrees at 7 bases. The germline CDR1 and CDR2 sequences are SGHTS and YDEGEE. Losses at the gene ends were 3 bases for V and 3 bases for J; bases not matched to a gene: 11. The length of the CDR3 is 16 residues. The CDR3 bases are TGTGCCAGCAGCTCACCGACAGGGCTCAGTCACACTGAAGCTTTCTTT. Translation gives CASSSPTGLSHTEAFF.

This chain links TRBV6-5 with TRBJ2-5, with 8 nucleotides matching TRBD1. V lost 8 bases to trimming and J lost 6 bases; unmatched junction nucleotides: 2. Germline V gives CDR1 MNHEY, CDR2 SVGAGI. This CDR3 region has 11 residues. CDR3 amino acids: CASQGAKTQYF. CDR3 nucleotide sequence: TGTGCCAGCCAGGGGGCGAAGACCCAGTACTTC.

The chain uses TRBV14 and TRBJ2-1, with D perhaps matching TRBD2 (6 bases). This CDR3 contains 13 residues. CDR1 is SGHDN and CDR2 is FVKESK in the germline V gene. The ends were cut back, 1 base at V and 15 bases at J, with 16 bases in the middle. CDR3 DNA sequence: TGTGCCAGCAGCCAAGCCGGGACTCCTGTGCTGTTCTTC. Residues: CASSQAGTPVLFF. Using reference TRBV14 and TRBJ2-1 for the parts outside the CDR3, the full variable domain is EAGVTQFPSHSVIEKGQTVTLRCDPISGHDNLYWYRRVMGKEIKFLLHFVKESKQDESGMPNNRFLAERTGGTYSTLKVQPAELEDSGVYFCASSQAGTPVLFFGPGTRLTVL.

This clone showed up just once. The chain recombines TRBV19 with TRBJ2-6; no clear D. Germline loops: CDR1 LNHDA, CDR2 SQIVND (reference sequence). The CDR3 spans 15 residues. Between the trimmed V and J ends, which lost 6 bases and 4 bases, there was a span of 13 bases. This chain's CDR3 is CASRIYPGGANVLTF. In DNA, the CDR3 is TGTGCCAGTAGGATTTACCCCGGGGGGGCCAACGTCCTGACTTTC. The full variable domain, in which reference TRBV19 and TRBJ2-6 provide the parts outside the CDR3, is DGGITQSPKYLFRKEGQNVTLSCEQNLNHDAMYWYRQDPGQGLRLIYYSQIVNDFQKGDIAEGYSVSREKKESFPLTVTSAQKNPTAFYLCASRIYPGGANVLTFGAGSRLTVL.

A single count supports this clone. The chain is built from TRBV18 and TRBJ1-5, with D hard to call. The CDR3 runs 16 residues. The V and J ends lost 2 bases and 0 bases respectively, with 11 bases between them. Looked up from germline, CDR1 is KGHSH and CDR2 is LQKENI. Written as DNA, the CDR3 is TGTGCCAGCTCACCATCGGTCGTCGTTAGCAATCAGCCCCAGCATTTT. Translating it yields CASSPSVVVSNQPQHF.

The rearrangement links TRBV15 to TRBJ2-3; 9 bases are a match to TRBD2. Germline V CDR1 and CDR2: LNHNV, YYDKDF (reference sequence). There are 15 residues in the CDR3. Germline trimming cut 5 bases from V and 2 bases from J; bases unmatched to any gene: 5. CDR3 sequence reads: CATSETSGNTDTQYF. CDR3 bases: TGTGCCACCAGCGAGACTAGCGGAAACACAGATACGCAGTATTTT.

The V gene is TRBV28, the J gene TRBJ2-7; the match to TRBD1 covers 10 bases. Germline V gene lookup returns CDR1 MDHEN and CDR2 SYDVKM. The CDR3 is 14 amino acids. V trimming: 6 bases; J trimming: 7 bases; junction bases outside the gene matches: 9. The CDR3, as DNA: TGTGCCAGCAGAAACGACAGGGGGCGCGGGGAGCAGTACTTC. Protein product: CASRNDRGRGEQYF. Based on the CDR3 plus reference TRBV28 and TRBJ2-7, the full variable domain is DVKVTQSSRYLVKRTGEKVFLECVQDMDHENMFWYRQDPGLGLRLIYFSYDVKMKEKGDIPEGYSVSREKKERFSLILESASTNQTSMYLCASRNDRGRGEQYFGPGTRLTVT.

The chain is built from TRBV30 and TRBJ1-4; D unresolved. The V gene lost 4 bases and the J gene lost 5 bases, with 8 bases spanning the gap. The CDR3 extends over 12 amino acids. The germline V gene has CDR1 GTSNPN and CDR2 SVGIG (reference sequence). CDR3 residues: CAWTGSNEKLFF. As DNA, the CDR3 is TGTGCCTGGACAGGTTCAAATGAAAAACTGTTTTTT.

This chain links TRBV5-6 with TRBJ2-3, with D tentatively TRBD2 (6 bases). This CDR3 contains 16 residues. V was pared by 4 bases and J by 2 bases, with 17 bases between. Germline assignment: CDR1 SGHDT and CDR2 YYEEEE. CDR3 residues: CASSRLEGEVTDTQYF. Here the CDR3 DNA reads TGTGCCAGCAGCCGACTGGAAGGGGAGGTCACAGATACGCAGTATTTT. The complete variable domain, with remaining parts taken from reference TRBV5-6 and TRBJ2-3, reads DAGVTQSPTHLIKTRGQQVTLRCSPKSGHDTVSWYQQALGQGPQFIFQYYEEEERQRGNFPDRFSGHQFPNYSSELNVNALLLGDSALYLCASSRLEGEVTDTQYFGPGTRLTVL.

This clone is a singleton in its sample. This chain uses TRBV30 with TRBJ1-5, with D uncertain. This CDR3 has 14 residues. The V end lost 3 bases, the J end lost 4 bases, and 13 bases lay between the germline ends. Germline-derived CDR1 and CDR2 are GTSNPN and SVGIG (reference sequence). CDR3 region: CAWRRLGRNQPQHF. The CDR3 DNA is TGTGCCTGGAGGCGATTGGGCAGAAATCAGCCCCAGCATTTT. Variable domain in full (rest from reference TRBV30 and TRBJ1-5): SQTIHQWPATLVQPVGSPLSLECTVEGTSNPNLYWYRQAAGRGLQLLFYSVGIGQISSEVPQNLSASRPQDRQFILSSKKLLLSDSGFYLCAWRRLGRNQPQHFGDGTRLSIL.

This clone was detected only once. The V gene is TRBV30, the J gene TRBJ2-3; 10 bases match TRBD1. CDR1 GTSNPN and CDR2 SVGIG come from the germline V gene (reference sequence). With V trimmed by 5 bases and J by 7 bases, 9 bases remained unmatched. This CDR3 comprises 14 residues. DNA for the CDR3: TGTGCCTGGGCCCGGGACAGGGGTTCAAATACGCAGTATTTT. Its protein is CAWARDRGSNTQYF.

CDR3 DNA: TGTGCCAGCAGTTTAGGATTCCCCGGGACTAGAGGCTTCTACAATGAGCAGTTCTTC. Amino acids: CASSLGFPGTRGFYNEQFF. The chain links TRBV28 to TRBJ2-1; TRBD2 matches at 8 bases. Germline V gene lookup returns CDR1 MDHEN and CDR2 SYDVKM. V trimming: 2 bases; J trimming: 3 bases; junction bases outside the gene matches: 15. The CDR3 has 19 residues.

This clone was picked up one time. The chain employs TRBV11-2 and TRBJ2-3; 7 bases are a match to TRBD2. The CDR3 loop spans 11 amino acids. V trimming: 8 bases; J trimming: 4 bases; junction bases outside the gene matches: 0. Germline CDR1 SGHAT, CDR2 FQNNGV. CDR3 coding DNA: TGTGCCAGCGGGGGGGCAGATACGCAGTATTTT. Translated: CASGGADTQYF.

The CDR3 sequence is CASSGLAGGSNEQFF. The CDR3 DNA is TGTGCCAGCAGCGGGCTAGCGGGGGGGAGCAATGAGCAGTTCTTC. The chain joins TRBV9 to TRBJ2-1; 12 bases match TRBD2. Germline V gives CDR1 SGDLS, CDR2 YYNGEE. The CDR3 runs to 15 residues. V lost 3 bases to trimming and J lost 6 bases; unmatched junction nucleotides: 4.

The V and J genes are TRBV19 and TRBJ2-2; 9 bases match TRBD2. Trimming at V came to 10 bases and at J to 4 bases, leaving 13 bases not matched to a gene. Germline-derived CDR1 and CDR2 are LNHDA and SQIVND (reference sequence). This CDR3 has 16 amino acids. CDR3 nucleotides: TGTGCCACCACTCGACTCAAGCGGGGGGCCACCGGGGAGCTGTTTTTT. Its protein is CATTRLKRGATGELFF.

This clone was seen only once. This sequence joins TRBV6-5 and TRBJ2-7; no firm D call. The CDR3 covers 14 residues. V lost 2 bases, J lost 5 bases, and 13 bases lay in between. The germline V gene has CDR1 MNHEY and CDR2 SVGAGI. For the CDR3, the DNA is TGTGCCAGCAGTTACCCTTCCAGGCTGGACGAGCAGTACTTC. This gives the protein CASSYPSRLDEQYF.

This clone was detected a few times. The rearrangement links TRBV10-2 to TRBJ1-1, with D uncertain. The V end was cut by 6 bases, the J end by 1 base, with 3 bases between. Germline V gene data show CDR1 as WSHSY and CDR2 as SAAADI. The CDR3 runs 11 residues. The CDR3 coding sequence is TGCGCCAGCAGACAGAACACTGAAGCTTTCTTT. Its protein product is CASRQNTEAFF.

The chain carries TRBV28 and TRBJ1-4; 8 positions agree with TRBD1. Germline CDR1 MDHEN, CDR2 SYDVKM. With V trimmed by 5 bases and J by 5 bases, 1 base remained unmatched. The CDR3 sequence is 13 residues long. The CDR3 DNA follows: TGTGCCAGCAGTCGACAGGGGAATGAAAAACTGTTTTTT. Its translation: CASSRQGNEKLFF.

V usage is TRBV5-1 and J usage is TRBJ1-2; D remains unclear. This CDR3 contains 12 residues. In germline, CDR1 is SGHRS, CDR2 YFSETQ. V was clipped by 1 base and J by 6 bases, with 7 bases between them. The DNA for the CDR3 is TGCGCCAGCAGCTTGACAGATCATGGCTACACCTTC. It codes for CASSLTDHGYTF. Filled out from reference TRBV5-1 and TRBJ1-2, the complete variable domain reads KAGVTQTPRYLIKTRGQQVTLSCSPISGHRSVSWYQQTPGQGLQFLFEYFSETQRNKGNFPGRFSGRQFSNSRSEMNVSTLELGDSALYLCASSLTDHGYTFGSGTRLTVV.

This chain joins TRBV28 and TRBJ1-2; D is possibly TRBD1 (6 bases). Germline V gene data show CDR1 as MDHEN and CDR2 as SYDVKM. This CDR3 region has 14 residues. Between the trimmed V and J ends, which lost 2 bases and 4 bases, there was a span of 11 bases. The CDR3 spells CASSLTGSLYGYTF. The CDR3 nucleotides read TGTGCCAGCAGTTTAACAGGGTCCCTCTATGGCTACACCTTC.